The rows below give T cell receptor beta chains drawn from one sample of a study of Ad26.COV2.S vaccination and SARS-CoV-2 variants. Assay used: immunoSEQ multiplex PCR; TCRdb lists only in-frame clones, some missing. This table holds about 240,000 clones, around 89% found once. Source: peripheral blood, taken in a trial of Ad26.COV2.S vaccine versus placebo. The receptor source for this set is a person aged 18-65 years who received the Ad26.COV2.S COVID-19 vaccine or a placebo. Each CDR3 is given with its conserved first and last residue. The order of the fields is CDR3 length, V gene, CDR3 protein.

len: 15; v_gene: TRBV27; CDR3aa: CASSLDRGNNEKLFF
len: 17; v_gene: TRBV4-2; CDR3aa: CASSQDSGSGSRETQYF
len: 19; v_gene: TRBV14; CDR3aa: CASSQESGRVLSSYNEQFF
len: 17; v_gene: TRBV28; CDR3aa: CASSFGWGGANNQPQHF
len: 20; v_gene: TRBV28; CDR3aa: CASSLPGLAGVSSGANVLTF
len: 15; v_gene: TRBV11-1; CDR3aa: CASSLWGSGTNEQFF
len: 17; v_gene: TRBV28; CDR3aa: CASSPRDGAANTGELFF
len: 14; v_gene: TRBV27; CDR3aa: CASSLAGGPYEQYF
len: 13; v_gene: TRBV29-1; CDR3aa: CSVEQAANYGYTF
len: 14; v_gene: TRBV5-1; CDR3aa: CASSSTSGRAEQYF
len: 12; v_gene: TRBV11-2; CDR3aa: CASSVTGVEQYF
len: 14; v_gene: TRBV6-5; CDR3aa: CASSPQGGGGEQYF
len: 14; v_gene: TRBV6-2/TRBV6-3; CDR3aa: CASSPTLVSTEAFF
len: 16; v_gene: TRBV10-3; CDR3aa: CAISESISIGANEQFF
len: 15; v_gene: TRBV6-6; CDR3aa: CASSYSNRGWSPLHF